This TCR beta chain was observed in a study of vaccination and CD4 T cells after COVID-19. Study summary: Median draw time for post-COVID samples was approximately 94 days post-diagnosis (range 35 to 161). Taking of post-vaccine samples occurred a median about 70 days after dose two (range 14 to 241).

Indicated treatment: roughly ten-day PBMC culture with coronavirus spike peptide pools or control peptides (ViraFEST assay). The CDR3 consists of 15 residues. Trimming cost V 5 bases and J 7 bases; bases outside gene matches: 13. The germline V gene has CDR1 LNHDA and CDR2 SQIVND (reference sequence). For this clonotype: Its antigen remains unidentified.

Cultured CD4+ T-cell DNA underwent Oncomine TCR Beta short-read sequencing. One entry per CDR3 protein, called by TCRdb with MiXCR from the PCR reads. The sample includes around 10,000 distinct CDR3 sequences, roughly 50% of them seen just once. The TCR sequence derives from a human donor who had recovered from COVID-19. The sequenced sample was CD4+ T cells from blood, cultured in vitro. The genes are TRBV19 and TRBJ2-5; 7 bases map to TRBD2. This CDR3 is CASSPTGGREGTQYF. DNA for the CDR3: TGTGCCAGTAGTCCCACCGGGGGTAGGGAGGGGACCCAGTACTTC.